A selection of T cell receptor beta chains follows, all from one sample in a study of T-cell reconstitution after alpha-beta-depleted transplantation in children. One entry per CDR3 protein results from TCRdb running MiXCR on the PCR reads. This table has some 200,000 distinct CDR3 sequences, approximately 6.3% appearing once. The material sequenced was PBMCs, taken before TCRalphabeta/CD19-depleted stem cell transplant. The receptor source for this set is a boy younger than 10 with acute lymphoblastic leukemia, due to receive a stem cell transplant. Both conserved end residues are part of each CDR3. Each record gives: J gene, V gene, clone size, D gene, CDR3 protein, CDR3 DNA. A D gene is named only where the DNA matches it firmly. A row's size may be missing; if present it is once, few, many or a size class.

TRBJ1-5 TRBV12-3/TRBV12-4 many . CASSLVATRPQHF TGTGCCAGCAGTTTAGTGGCGACGAGGCCCCAGCATTTT
TRBJ2-1 TRBV11-2 many TRBD2 CASSFTSGSWNEQFF TGTGCCAGCAGCTTTACTAGCGGGAGCTGGAATGAGCAGTTCTTC
TRBJ1-1 TRBV7-9 many TRBD1 CATHSTGGNTEAFF TGTGCCACCCACTCAACAGGGGGCAACACTGAAGCTTTCTTT
TRBJ1-1 TRBV14 many . CASSQGPNTEAFF TGTGCCAGCAGCCAAGGACCGAACACTGAAGCTTTCTTT
TRBJ2-7 TRBV7-9 many TRBD1 CAAGETGSDYEQYF TGTGCCGCAGGGGAGACAGGGTCAGACTACGAGCAGTACTTC
TRBJ2-7 TRBV12-3/TRBV12-4 . . CASSLVPQRQYF TGTGCCAGCAGTTTAGTTCCGCAACGGCAGTACTTC
TRBJ2-1 TRBV9 many . CASSVGSFGYNEQFF TGTGCCAGCAGCGTAGGGTCATTTGGTTACAATGAGCAGTTCTTC
TRBJ2-7 TRBV28 many . CASSFARSYEQYF TGTGCCAGCAGTTTTGCTCGCTCCTACGAGCAGTACTTC
TRBJ1-4 TRBV6-1 many . CASRMTGFNEKLFF TGTGCCAGCAGGATGACAGGATTCAATGAAAAACTGTTTTTT
TRBJ2-7 TRBV29-1 many . CSVEAPSYEQYF TGCAGCGTTGAAGCCCCCTCGTACGAGCAGTACTTC
TRBJ2-7 TRBV5-4 many . CASSYTGTSSYEQYF TGTGCCAGCAGCTACACAGGGACCAGCTCCTACGAGCAGTACTTC
TRBJ1-1 TRBV7-2 few . CASSLVGGLNTEAFF TGTGCCAGCAGCTTAGTGGGGGGACTGAACACTGAAGCTTTCTTT
TRBJ1-1 TRBV15 many . CATSRDSGQNTEAFF TGTGCCACCAGCAGAGATTCTGGACAGAACACTGAAGCTTTCTTT
TRBJ1-2 TRBV28 many . CASSFGLGGGYTF TGTGCCAGCAGTTTTGGACTGGGGGGAGGCTACACCTTC
TRBJ2-5 TRBV27 many . CASSLSAQETQYF TGTGCCAGCAGCTTATCAGCTCAAGAGACCCAGTACTTC
TRBJ2-7 TRBV12-3/TRBV12-4 many TRBD1 CASRSGTGLGGDEQYF TGTGCCAGCAGAAGTGGGACAGGGCTAGGGGGGGACGAGCAGTACTTC
TRBJ2-2 TRBV5-6 . . CASSLLGANTGELFF TGTGCCAGCAGCTTGTTAGGGGCGAACACCGGGGAGCTGTTTTTT
TRBJ2-2 TRBV7-9 few . CARSNPGGNTGELFF TGTGCCAGAAGCAATCCAGGCGGGAACACCGGGGAGCTGTTTTTT
TRBJ1-5 TRBV28 . . CASSSGTGPQHF TGTGCCAGCAGCTCCGGAACGGGGCCCCAGCATTTT
TRBJ1-2 TRBV29-1 many . CSVREERQDF TGCAGCGTCCGCGAAGAGAGACAAGACTTC
TRBJ2-1 TRBV28 many TRBD2 CASSRRGGTRYNEQFF TGTGCCAGCAGTCGGCGCGGGGGGACACGGTACAATGAGCAGTTCTTC
TRBJ2-3 TRBV7-9 few . CASNLLSPEFSTDTQYF TGTGCCAGCAACCTTCTAAGTCCCGAGTTTAGCACAGATACGCAGTATTTT
TRBJ2-1 TRBV28 . . CASSLSRLVNLYNEQFF TGTGCCAGCAGTTTATCCCGACTAGTTAATCTATACAATGAGCAGTTCTTC
TRBJ2-7 TRBV7-2 few . CASSPNPGPLYEQYF TGTGCCAGCAGCCCAAATCCGGGCCCCCTTTACGAGCAGTACTTC
TRBJ2-1 TRBV12-3/TRBV12-4 . . CASSFGGEGNEQFF TGTGCCAGCAGTTTCGGGGGAGAGGGTAATGAGCAGTTCTTC
TRBJ2-2 TRBV6-2/TRBV6-3 many TRBD1 CASTGTDGELFF TGTGCCAGCACCGGGACAGACGGGGAGCTGTTTTTT
TRBJ2-1 TRBV29-1 many TRBD2 CSVGLAGVGNEQFF TGCAGCGTTGGACTAGCGGGAGTGGGGAATGAGCAGTTCTTC
TRBJ2-7 TRBV7-2 many . CASSFFSESSYEQYF TGTGCCAGCAGCTTTTTCTCAGAGAGCTCCTACGAGCAGTACTTC
TRBJ1-3 TRBV5-1 many . CASRGAASSGNTIYF TGCGCCAGCCGGGGAGCGGCTAGCTCTGGAAACACCATATATTTT